The sequence of this T cell receptor (beta chain) was determined in a study of regulatory T cells in long-lasting Graves disease. Study-wide results and limits: Among persistent patients, a larger number of public clonotypes were shared (about 3,000) than among newly diagnosed patients (under 1,000).

Arm-PCR of CDR3 regions with iRepertoire HTBI primers generated TCR beta libraries. TCRdb ran MiXCR on the multiplex PCR reads and lists one entry per CDR3 protein. This table has roughly 500,000 distinct CDR3 sequences, roughly 13% appearing once. Regarding time point: newly diagnosed GD, antithyroid drugs for less than 3 months. Isolated PBMC RNA provided the starting material for the TCR library. This clonotype was seen many times. The antigen is undetermined. This sample also belongs to another study, concerning T cells in Graves' hyperthyroidism and ophthalmopathy. According to that study: Patients were excluded because of uncontrolled infection, other autoimmune disease, pregnancy or lactation.

The receptor was isolated from a man aged 25 to 45 with Graves disease. Sample: peripheral blood mononuclear cells (PBMCs), taken at new diagnosis, from a patient treated with antithyroid drugs.

The CDR3 coding sequence is TGCAGCGTTGAAGAGTGGGACAGGGTGGGACGCGAGCAGTACTTC. Protein: CSVEEWDRVGREQYF. The rearrangement uses TRBV29-1 and TRBJ2-7, with 9 bases that match TRBD1. Germline V lookup: CDR1 SQVTM, CDR2 ANQGSEA. V lost 0 bases, J lost 6 bases, and 9 bases stayed unmatched. The CDR3 is made up of 15 amino acids.